The rows below give T cell receptor beta chains drawn from one sample of a study of Ad26.COV2.S vaccination and SARS-CoV-2 variants. Libraries were prepared by immunoSEQ multiplex PCR; TCRdb keeps only in-frame clonotypes and omits some of them. The top ten clones hold under 7.5% of a sample with some 180,000 clones, 87% of them seen once. The sequences come from peripheral blood, collected after recovery from COVID-19. The receptors originated from a human donor who had recovered from COVID-19. Both conserved end residues are trimmed from each CDR3.

J gene	V gene	CDR3 protein
TRBJ2-3	TRBV4-1	ASSQDLLGLAGGSTDTQY
TRBJ1-2	TRBV7-2	ASSPRLSYGYT
TRBJ2-3	TRBV5-1	ASSLAGASGIRGAQY
TRBJ2-7	TRBV6-5	ASSQGLFSYEQY
TRBJ1-2	TRBV5-4	ASSFEGRVDGYT
TRBJ2-1	TRBV5-1	ASSGGTSGGGEQF
TRBJ2-7	TRBV3-1/TRBV3-2	ASSQGTGYEQY
TRBJ1-5	TRBV6-5	ASSPQPLRAQH
TRBJ1-4	TRBV27	ASSLARKEKLF
TRBJ1-6	TRBV6-5	ASARQGPLH
TRBJ2-1	TRBV20-1	SASLPAPGSYNEQF
TRBJ2-1	TRBV4-1	ASSQRLAGPNEQF
TRBJ1-1	TRBV5-1	ASSFTRQGASVTEAF
TRBJ1-4	TRBV12-3/TRBV12-4	ASSLDGDELF
TRBJ2-1	TRBV12-5	ASGLDLGEQF
TRBJ2-1	TRBV27	ASRDRDYNEQF
TRBJ2-1	TRBV5-1	ASSLKGPMDEQF
TRBJ2-7	TRBV5-6	ASSPDFGYSYEQY
TRBJ2-7	TRBV7-8	ASSLATYEQY
TRBJ2-5	TRBV30	AWSAGVEETQY
TRBJ2-1	TRBV25-1	ASSGAGGLYNEQF
TRBJ2-7	TRBV19	ASSIAGLTGEQY
TRBJ1-2	TRBV5-4	ASSRTVANYGYT
TRBJ1-2	TRBV5-6	ASSSPRRDRGQGYT
TRBJ2-7	TRBV12-3/TRBV12-4	ASSLGLNEQY
TRBJ2-7	TRBV19	ASSIGGDGYEQY
TRBJ2-7	TRBV2	ASRRDREPTYEQY
TRBJ1-2	TRBV2	ASTRQGWDYGYT
TRBJ1-2	TRBV9	ASSVSGTGNYGYT
TRBJ2-1	TRBV9	ASSAISGGTYNEQF
TRBJ2-5	TRBV7-2	ASSLARLDGETQY
TRBJ2-7	TRBV5-1	ASSFSGPYEQY
TRBJ1-5	TRBV6-5	ASRVSGTPQNQH
TRBJ1-5	TRBV6-5	ASSFSDGYSNQPQH
TRBJ1-5	TRBV27	ASRAYEGLAQPQH
TRBJ1-4	TRBV7-9	ASSSGQGQGEKLF
TRBJ1-2	TRBV12-3/TRBV12-4	ASSVQQNYGYT
TRBJ1-5	TRBV19	ASRWDRNSNQPQH
TRBJ2-6	TRBV2	ASLSGRANGANVLT
TRBJ1-6	TRBV30	AQRTGSSYNSPLH
TRBJ2-5	TRBV4-1	ASSLSSGPQETQY
TRBJ1-1	TRBV3-1/TRBV3-2	ASSPLQKTEAF
TRBJ2-7	TRBV2	ASRVREPYEQY
TRBJ1-2	TRBV5-1	ASSSNPVWDGYT
TRBJ2-1	TRBV27	ASSPDRAGDEQF
TRBJ1-2	TRBV19	ASSIADRKEVLF
TRBJ2-5	TRBV7-2	ASSPRTSGGVETQY
TRBJ2-1	TRBV28	ASSLTSGVNNEQF
TRBJ2-7	TRBV25-1	ASSDQYSGQY
TRBJ2-1	TRBV28	ASGEEYNEQF